This entry lists 31 T cell receptor beta chains sequenced from one sample in a study of cytomegalovirus exposure and HLA in healthy donors. Using immunoSEQ multiplex PCR, the repertoire was profiled, and TCRdb retains in-frame clones only, with some absent. Of about 250,000 clones in the sample, approximately 90% were seen once. The sequencing sample was made of PBMCs. The receptor set was obtained from a man younger than 35 in good health and CMV-seronegative.

The chain couples TRBV28 to TRBJ1-1; 7 nucleotides line up with TRBD1. Germline-derived CDR1 and CDR2 are MDHEN and SYDVKM. V lost 5 bases to trimming and J lost 3 bases; unmatched junction nucleotides: 3. This CDR3 comprises 13 residues. The CDR3, as DNA: TGTGCCAGCAGTATACAGGGGCACACTGAAGCTTTCTTT. Residues: CASSIQGHTEAFF. The entire variable domain, with the rest obtained from reference TRBV28 and TRBJ1-1, is as follows: DVKVTQSSRYLVKRTGEKVFLECVQDMDHENMFWYRQDPGLGLRLIYFSYDVKMKEKGDIPEGYSVSREKKERFSLILESASTNQTSMYLCASSIQGHTEAFFGQGTRLTVV.

This clone has a handful of counts. This chain links TRBV20-1 with TRBJ2-5; D may be TRBD1 (5 bases). This CDR3 is 11 amino acids long. In germline, CDR1 is DFQATT, CDR2 SNEGSKA (reference sequence). V shed 6 bases and J shed 0 bases, with 5 bases lying between them. CDR3 sequence reads: CSATDQETQYF. The CDR3 DNA sequence: TGCAGTGCGACAGACCAAGAGACCCAGTACTTC.

This clone appeared a single time. The CDR3 sequence: CASSLRPSTDTQYF. The DNA of the CDR3 is TGTGCCAGCAGCTTGCGGCCCAGCACAGATACGCAGTATTTT. V usage is TRBV11-2 and J usage is TRBJ2-3, with D unclear. The V end was cut by 3 bases, the J end by 0 bases, with 7 bases between. The CDR3 runs to 14 residues. Germline values: CDR1 SGHAT, CDR2 FQNNGV.

V gene TRBV28 combines with J gene TRBJ2-5; TRBD1 aligns across 9 bases. The CDR3 covers 15 residues. After removal of 2 bases from V and 5 bases from J, the junction contained 6 bases not matched to a gene. Germline V gene data show CDR1 as MDHEN and CDR2 as SYDVKM. The CDR3 spells CASSLRGTGWETQYF. The CDR3 coding sequence is TGTGCCAGCAGTTTAAGGGGGACAGGGTGGGAGACCCAGTACTTC.

The chain joins TRBV30 to TRBJ1-1, with D perhaps TRBD1 (5 bases). CDR1 is GTSNPN and CDR2 is SVGIG in the germline V gene (reference sequence). V shed 3 bases and J shed 4 bases, with 9 bases lying between them. The CDR3 sequence is 12 residues long. The CDR3 here is CAWSAGSTEAFF. The DNA for the CDR3 is TGTGCCTGGAGCGCAGGGTCCACTGAAGCTTTCTTT.

CDR3 loop: CSVARTGALAEAFF. CDR3 coding DNA: TGCAGCGTTGCCAGGACAGGGGCTCTCGCTGAAGCTTTCTTT. The chain employs TRBV29-1 and TRBJ1-1; 9 nucleotides match TRBD1. V gave up 4 bases and J gave up 6 bases; unmatched junction bases: 9. Per the germline V gene, CDR1 is SQVTM and CDR2 is ANQGSEA. The CDR3 runs to 14 residues.

CDR3 protein: CASSLTVGLFDEQYF. CDR3 DNA sequence: TGTGCCAGCAGCTTAACAGTGGGGCTTTTCGACGAGCAGTACTTC. The chain joins TRBV7-2 to TRBJ2-7, with TRBD1 as a possible D gene (5 bases). Trimming cost V 2 bases and J 5 bases, with 16 bases left between them. CDR1 and CDR2 from the germline V gene are SGHTA and FQGNSA. There are 15 residues in the CDR3.

This chain joins TRBV7-2 and TRBJ2-1, with D unresolved. V was pared by 8 bases and J by 0 bases, with 14 bases between. Germline CDR1 is SGHTA and CDR2 is FQGNSA. The CDR3 length is 15 residues. The CDR3 sequence: CASVSRIPSYNEQFF. The CDR3 DNA sequence: TGTGCCAGCGTTTCTAGGATACCCTCCTACAATGAGCAGTTCTTC.

The V gene is TRBV28, the J gene TRBJ1-2, with D perhaps TRBD1 (5 bases). The germline CDR1 and CDR2 sequences are MDHEN and SYDVKM. CDR3 length: 13 amino acids. CDR3 loop: CGAEEGEGRGYTF. The CDR3 DNA follows: TGTGGGGCTGAGGAAGGGGAAGGACGAGGCTACACCTTC.

Comment on this clone: Other nucleotide sequences in the sample specify the same CDR3. The chain combines TRBV5-1 with TRBJ1-6; 10 nucleotides line up with TRBD1. CDR1 is SGHRS and CDR2 is YFSETQ in the germline V gene. The junction had 1 base not matched to a gene; V was cut back by 3 bases and J by 7 bases. The CDR3 contains 14 residues. The CDR3, as DNA: TGCGCCAGCAGCTCGGGACAGGGGAATTCACCCCTCCACTTT. Amino acid sequence: CASSSGQGNSPLHF. Complete variable domain (other parts from reference TRBV5-1 and TRBJ1-6): KAGVTQTPRYLIKTRGQQVTLSCSPISGHRSVSWYQQTPGQGLQFLFEYFSETQRNKGNFPGRFSGRQFSNSRSEMNVSTLELGDSALYLCASSSGQGNSPLHFGNGTRLTVT.

The chain joins TRBV28 to TRBJ2-7; 8 positions match TRBD1. The germline V gene encodes CDR1 MDHEN and CDR2 SYDVKM. The V gene end was trimmed by 4 bases and the J gene end by 4 bases; junction bases not matched to a gene: 9. The CDR3 loop spans 15 amino acids. The CDR3 loop reads CASSSPGTGFYEQYF. The CDR3 region has the DNA TGTGCCAGCAGTTCCCCCGGGACAGGTTTTTACGAGCAGTACTTC.

The J gene is TRBJ2-7, the V gene TRBV6-1; D is possibly TRBD2 (5 bases). V shed 6 bases and J shed 0 bases, with 12 bases lying between them. Germline CDR1 MNHNS, CDR2 SASEGT. This CDR3 contains 14 residues. Written as DNA, the CDR3 is TGTGCCAGCAGGTCGGGAAGGAGCTCCTACGAGCAGTACTTC. Amino acids: CASRSGRSSYEQYF.

The gene calls are TRBV15 and TRBJ2-7, with 7 bases matching TRBD1. Trimming cost V 2 bases and J 3 bases; bases outside gene matches: 1. CDR3 length: 13 amino acids. Germline V gives CDR1 LNHNV, CDR2 YYDKDF (reference sequence). CDR3 residues: CATSRRTGYEQYF. For the CDR3, the DNA is TGTGCCACCAGCAGAAGGACAGGCTACGAGCAGTACTTC.

A note on this clone: The same CDR3 also results from other DNA sequences found in this sample. DNA of the CDR3: TGCGCCAGCAGCTCGACAGGGAGCTCCTACAATGAGCAGTTCTTC. Amino acid sequence: CASSSTGSSYNEQFF. This chain uses TRBV5-1 with TRBJ2-1; TRBD1 matches at 7 bases. The CDR3 length is 15 residues. In germline, CDR1 is SGHRS, CDR2 YFSETQ. Germline trimming cut 3 bases from V and 0 bases from J; bases unmatched to any gene: 3.

The gene calls are TRBV12-1 and TRBJ2-7; TRBD1 was called by the table and not checked on the DNA. TRBV12-1 has pseudogene status. This CDR3 is built from 15 residues. In DNA, the CDR3 is TGTGCCAGCAGCTTTGTACAGGGGACATCCTACGAGCAGTACTTC. Its protein product is CASSFVQGTSYEQYF.

The chain carries TRBV9 and TRBJ2-5; possibly TRBD1 for D (5 bases). V was trimmed by 1 base and J by 0 bases, leaving 7 bases between them. Germline V gene data show CDR1 as SGDLS and CDR2 as YYNGEE. This CDR3 has 14 amino acids. The CDR3 loop reads CASSVQGNQETQYF. The CDR3 nucleotides read TGTGCCAGCAGCGTACAGGGAAACCAAGAGACCCAGTACTTC.

J is TRBJ2-3 and V is TRBV5-1; 10 nucleotides align to TRBD1. Trimming took 4 bases from V and 3 from J; bases not matched to a gene: 2. The germline V gene has CDR1 SGHRS and CDR2 YFSETQ. The CDR3 length is 14 residues. CDR3 sequence: CASSEDRGTDTQYF. DNA of the CDR3: TGCGCCAGCAGCGAGGACAGGGGGACAGATACGCAGTATTTT.

The rearrangement joins TRBV5-8 to TRBJ2-7; D is possibly TRBD1 (6 bases). Germline loops: CDR1 SGHTS, CDR2 YDEGEE. V shed 3 bases and J shed 2 bases, with 18 bases lying between them. The CDR3 length is 16 residues. The CDR3 DNA sequence: TGTGCCAGCAGCTATAGGACAGACAATGGGGCCTACGAGCAGTACTTC. Amino acids: CASSYRTDNGAYEQYF.

The chain employs TRBV5-1 and TRBJ1-4, with 7 bases fitting TRBD1. The ends lost 3 bases at V and 4 bases at J; junction bases unmatched: 6. The CDR3 runs 15 residues. Looked up from germline, CDR1 is SGHRS and CDR2 is YFSETQ. In nucleotides, the CDR3 is TGCGCCAGCAGCTCTATGGGACAGATTAATGAAAAACTGTTTTTT. It is translated as CASSSMGQINEKLFF.

This clone has a handful of counts. V usage is TRBV7-6 and J usage is TRBJ1-5, with D possibly matching TRBD1 (6 bases). CDR1 and CDR2 from the germline V gene are SGHVS and FNYEAQ. There are 17 residues in the CDR3. V dropped 1 base and J dropped 9 bases, with 22 bases sitting between them. CDR3 nucleotides: TGTGCCAGCAGCTTAGGTCAGGCGGGGGGCCAACAGACGCCCCAGCATTTT. Translating it yields CASSLGQAGGQQTPQHF.

V usage is TRBV11-3 and J usage is TRBJ2-1; TRBD1 matches 9 bases. Germline CDR1 reads SGHNT; CDR2 reads YENEEA. Unmatched junction bases numbered 9, after V lost 0 bases and J lost 6 bases. This CDR3 has 17 amino acids. CDR3 in amino acids: CASSLDRWGQGVNEQFF. The CDR3 bases are TGTGCCAGCAGCTTAGATAGGTGGGGACAGGGCGTCAATGAGCAGTTCTTC.

CDR3 residues: CASSTDRGDEQYF. The CDR3 coding sequence is TGTGCCAGCAGCACCGACAGGGGTGACGAGCAGTACTTC. The V gene is TRBV7-2, the J gene TRBJ2-7, with 8 positions matching TRBD1. This CDR3 is 13 amino acids long. CDR1 and CDR2 from the germline V gene are SGHTA and FQGNSA. Germline trimming cut 5 bases from V and 5 bases from J; bases unmatched to any gene: 5.

The rearrangement links TRBV5-1 to TRBJ2-7; a possible D gene is TRBD1 (6 bases). The V end was cut by 7 bases, the J end by 4 bases, with 9 bases between. The CDR3 consists of 11 residues. In germline, CDR1 is SGHRS, CDR2 YFSETQ. CDR3 nucleotide sequence: TGCGCCAGCCATCAGGGGTACGAGCAGTACTTC. This gives the protein CASHQGYEQYF.

The rearrangement uses TRBV18 and TRBJ2-1; 7 nucleotides line up with TRBD1. This CDR3 is 14 amino acids long. Losses at the gene ends were 4 bases for V and 7 bases for J; bases not matched to a gene: 7. Per the germline V gene, CDR1 is KGHSH and CDR2 is LQKENI. The DNA for the CDR3 is TGTGCCAGCTCACTTACAGGGGAGTCAAATGAGCAGTTCTTC. Protein: CASSLTGESNEQFF.

The chain employs TRBV15 and TRBJ2-7; 9 positions agree with TRBD1. Germline CDR1 LNHNV, CDR2 YYDKDF (reference sequence). Trimming cost V 4 bases and J 6 bases; bases outside gene matches: 13. The CDR3 consists of 16 residues. The CDR3 protein is CATSKVPGQGPPEQYF. The CDR3 nucleotides read TGTGCCACCAGCAAAGTTCCGGGACAGGGTCCCCCCGAGCAGTACTTC.

This clone was seen only once. The chain links TRBV4-1 to TRBJ2-3; 7 bases line up with TRBD1. Germline trimming cut 1 base from V and 4 bases from J; bases unmatched to any gene: 8. The CDR3 covers 16 residues. Per germline, CDR1 MGHRA and CDR2 YSYEKL. CDR3 sequence (DNA): TGCGCCAGCAGCCAAGCCTGGACAGGTGGGGCAGATACGCAGTATTTT. Translated: CASSQAWTGGADTQYF.

The J gene is TRBJ2-7, the V gene TRBV7-2, with TRBD2 matching over 8 bases. V was clipped by 2 bases and J by 4 bases; unmatched bases: 10. This CDR3 has 16 amino acids. The germline gives CDR1 SGHTA, CDR2 FQGNSA. In DNA, the CDR3 is TGTGCCAGCAGCTTACAATCGGGAGGGCTTGGTTACGAGCAGTACTTC. Protein sequence: CASSLQSGGLGYEQYF. Together with reference TRBV7-2 and TRBJ2-7, the CDR3 gives the full variable domain: GAGVSQSPSNKVTEKGKDVELRCDPISGHTALYWYRQSLGQGLEFLIYFQGNSAPDKSGLPSDRFSAERTGGSVSTLTIQRTQQEDSAVYLCASSLQSGGLGYEQYFGPGTRLTVT.

This clone was recorded once. The chain uses TRBV7-8 and TRBJ1-2, with 11 positions matching TRBD1. V gave up 5 bases and J gave up 4 bases; unmatched junction bases: 12. The CDR3 loop spans 17 amino acids. The V gene's germline CDR1 is SGHVS and CDR2 FQNEAQ. The CDR3 loop reads CASSRRGQGARGYGYTF. The CDR3 DNA reads TGTGCCAGCAGCCGCCGTGGACAGGGGGCGCGGGGCTATGGCTACACCTTC.

The gene calls are TRBV5-4 and TRBJ2-5; 8 nucleotides match TRBD2. Germline CDR1 reads SGHNT; CDR2 reads YYREEE (reference sequence). The J segment lost 4 bases and the V segment lost 3 bases, leaving 2 bases of the junction unmatched. This CDR3 is 13 amino acids long. The CDR3 reads CASSWTSTETQYF. The CDR3 DNA sequence: TGTGCCAGCAGCTGGACTAGCACAGAGACCCAGTACTTC.

This clone appeared a few times. The chain carries TRBV5-6 and TRBJ2-3; maybe TRBD1 (5 bases). This CDR3 is 12 amino acids long. In germline, CDR1 is SGHDT, CDR2 YYEEEE. Trimming took off 6 bases at V and 3 bases at J, with 8 bases between the two ends. This CDR3 reads CASTGLTDTQYF. The CDR3 DNA reads as TGTGCCAGCACAGGGCTTACAGATACGCAGTATTTT.

In DNA form, the CDR3 reads TGTGCCAGCAGTTACCGGGTGGCAGATACGCAGTATTTT. Translated: CASSYRVADTQYF. The chain combines TRBV6-5 with TRBJ2-3; D not certain. V lost 2 bases and J 4 bases, leaving 7 bases between the germline ends. The CDR3 consists of 13 residues. Per the germline V gene, CDR1 is MNHEY and CDR2 is SVGAGI.